This note documents a single T cell receptor (beta chain) sequence. Original methodology: Estimated nucleated cell counts came from reference gene primer amplification. Data came from immunoSEQ multiplex PCR; TCRdb stores just in-frame clones and leaves some out. The DNA gave D and trimming, while V, J and clone size come from that table. This table has about 220,000 clones, approximately 86% appearing once. The record originates from a study of blood T cell repertoires in COVID-19. Germline CDR1 reads SGHAT; CDR2 reads FQDESV (reference sequence). V trimming: 7 bases; J trimming: 5 bases; junction bases outside the gene matches: 14. This CDR3 is 15 amino acids long.

V usage is TRBV11-1 and J usage is TRBJ2-7; 7 nucleotides line up with TRBD2. The sequenced sample was peripheral blood. This receptor was obtained from a woman older than 75 with acute or convalescent COVID-19. CDR3: CASTRLGEGRDEQYF. CDR3 in DNA: TGTGCCAGCACCCGTTTGGGGGAGGGAAGGGACGAGCAGTACTTC.